Below are 19 T cell receptor beta chains sequenced from a single sample in a study of T cell repertoires in cytomegalovirus infection. One entry per CDR3 protein, called by TCRdb with MiXCR from the reads. The data hold tens of thousands of distinct CDR3 sequences, with 4% observed a single time. The sample comprised PBMCs. The source is a human donor in good health (CMV status not recorded). Some clones in this sample may be carry-over from other donors' samples.

This clonotype was detected many times. The chain uses TRBV12-3 or TRBV12-4 and TRBJ1-2; D remains ambiguous. Trimming pared 2 bases from V and 8 bases from J, leaving 12 bases between. The CDR3 is 13 residues long. In DNA, the CDR3 is TGTGCCAGCAGTTTACCCCAGGAGACAGGCTACACCTTC. Translating it yields CASSLPQETGYTF.

This clonotype was picked up many times. The J gene is TRBJ1-4, the V gene TRBV15; 10 bases agree with TRBD1. The CDR3 runs to 14 residues. Per the germline V gene, CDR1 is LNHNV and CDR2 is YYDKDF (reference sequence). Germline trimming cut 3 bases from V and 5 bases from J; bases unmatched to any gene: 0. The CDR3 sequence is CATSRGQGNEKLFF. The CDR3 DNA sequence: TGTGCCACCAGCAGGGGACAGGGGAATGAAAAACTGTTTTTT. Complete variable domain (other parts from reference TRBV15 and TRBJ1-4): DAMVIQNPRYQVTQFGKPVTLSCSQTLNHNVMYWYQQKSSQAPKLLFHYYDKDFNNEADTPDNFQSRRPNTSFCFLDIRSPGLGDTAMYLCATSRGQGNEKLFFGSGTQLSVL.

At least ten counts were recorded for this clonotype. The chain uses TRBV7-9 and TRBJ1-2; no firm D call. Looked up from germline, CDR1 is SEHNR and CDR2 is FQNEAQ (reference sequence). The ends were cut back, 5 bases at V and 6 bases at J, with 13 bases in the middle. This CDR3 region has 13 residues. The CDR3 sequence: CASSLATSDGYTF. CDR3 DNA sequence: TGTGCCAGCAGCCTCGCGACATCCGATGGCTACACCTTC.

This clonotype was recorded many times. The J gene is TRBJ1-1, the V gene TRBV11-3, with 8 nucleotides matching TRBD1. V lost 5 bases to trimming and J lost 4 bases; unmatched junction nucleotides: 9. This CDR3 contains 15 residues. Germline assignment: CDR1 SGHNT and CDR2 YENEEA. The CDR3 sequence is CASSLRTGRTTEAFF. Here the CDR3 DNA reads TGTGCCAGCAGCCTACGGACAGGGAGAACCACTGAAGCTTTCTTT.

V gene TRBV7-2 combines with J gene TRBJ2-7; TRBD1 aligns across 9 bases. This CDR3 comprises 15 residues. After removal of 5 bases from V and 5 bases from J, the junction contained 10 bases not matched to a gene. CDR1 is SGHTA and CDR2 is FQGNSA in the germline V gene. CDR3 in amino acids: CASSPSRGQGHEQYF. CDR3 bases: TGTGCCAGCAGCCCATCCCGGGGACAGGGACACGAGCAGTACTTC.

This clonotype was seen ten or more times. The chain is built from TRBV7-2 and TRBJ2-1, with a tentative D call TRBD2 (6 bases). The V end was cut by 2 bases, the J end by 9 bases, with 20 bases between. The germline CDR1 and CDR2 sequences are SGHTA and FQGNSA. CDR3 size: 16 residues. The CDR3 spells CASSLFRGKSTSEQFF. The CDR3 nucleotides are TGTGCCAGCAGCTTATTTCGGGGGAAAAGTACAAGTGAGCAGTTCTTC. Full variable domain (rest looked up from reference TRBV7-2 and TRBJ2-1): GAGVSQSPSNKVTEKGKDVELRCDPISGHTALYWYRQSLGQGLEFLIYFQGNSAPDKSGLPSDRFSAERTGGSVSTLTIQRTQQEDSAVYLCASSLFRGKSTSEQFFGPGTRLTVL.

This clonotype is labeled medium-sized. V gene TRBV7-2 combines with J gene TRBJ1-2; no definite D call. The germline V gene has CDR1 SGHTA and CDR2 FQGNSA. V lost 6 bases, J lost 5 bases, and 10 bases lay in between. This CDR3 region has 12 residues. The CDR3 DNA follows: TGTGCCAGCAGTTCGAATCGGTATGGCTACACCTTC. Translating gives CASSSNRYGYTF.

This clonotype was found many times. The chain combines TRBV7-9 with TRBJ2-1, with D hard to call. CDR1 and CDR2 from the germline V gene are SEHNR and FQNEAQ (reference sequence). The CDR3 is 15 amino acids. Trimming removed 3 bases from V and 4 bases from J, with 13 bases in between. Here the CDR3 reads CASSFESLGYNEQFF. CDR3 DNA sequence: TGTGCCAGCAGCTTTGAGAGCCTCGGGTACAATGAGCAGTTCTTC.

This clonotype was picked up many times. The chain links TRBV7-3 to TRBJ2-3; D uncertain. Germline CDR1 reads SGHTA; CDR2 reads FQGTGA. The V gene lost 5 bases and the J gene lost 10 bases, with 13 bases spanning the gap. This CDR3 has 12 residues. CDR3 protein: CASSPGDRAQYF. The CDR3 DNA is TGTGCCAGCAGCCCCGGTGATAGAGCGCAGTATTTT.

This clonotype was seen repeatedly, ten times or more. The rearrangement joins TRBV18 to TRBJ1-5, with D tentatively TRBD1 (5 bases). CDR1 is KGHSH and CDR2 is LQKENI in the germline V gene. The CDR3 sequence is 14 residues long. The V gene lost 4 bases and the J gene lost 3 bases, with 10 bases spanning the gap. CDR3 amino acids: CASSRTGDNQPQHF. The CDR3, as DNA: TGTGCCAGCTCACGGACGGGGGACAATCAGCCCCAGCATTTT.

This clonotype was seen ten or more times. V usage is TRBV4-2 and J usage is TRBJ1-2, with TRBD1 matching 7 bases. V shed 0 bases and J 10 bases; nucleotides not matched to a gene: 11. The CDR3 loop spans 15 amino acids. The germline V gene has CDR1 LGHNA and CDR2 YNFKEQ. The chain's CDR3 is CASSQDQWDSPDYTF. The DNA for the CDR3 is TGTGCCAGCAGCCAAGATCAATGGGACAGCCCTGACTACACCTTC.

The sample holds many counts of this clonotype. The V call is TRBV7-8, the J call TRBJ1-6, with D perhaps matching TRBD1 (5 bases). The germline CDR1 and CDR2 sequences are SGHVS and FQNEAQ. The CDR3 loop spans 16 amino acids. Trimming stripped 3 bases from V and 6 bases from J, with 15 bases between. The CDR3 sequence: CASSLTPRQFNSPLHF. Here the CDR3 DNA reads TGTGCCAGCAGCTTGACCCCGAGACAGTTTAATTCACCCCTCCACTTT.

This clonotype was seen many times. The chain couples TRBV7-2 to TRBJ1-2; 7 nucleotides agree with TRBD1. Germline CDR1 reads SGHTA; CDR2 reads FQGNSA. The CDR3 sequence is 15 residues long. Unmatched junction bases numbered 8, after V lost 0 bases and J lost 7 bases. CDR3 in DNA: TGTGCCAGCAGCTTAGCGCAACAGGGGAGCTCTGGCTACACCTTC. It codes for CASSLAQQGSSGYTF.

This clonotype was seen at least ten times. CDR3 protein: CASSSGSAWGYTF. The CDR3 bases are TGTGCCAGCAGCTCTGGCAGCGCGTGGGGCTACACCTTC. V and J are TRBV7-2 and TRBJ1-2, with D unresolved. CDR1 is SGHTA, CDR2 FQGNSA, per germline. The V end lost 4 bases, the J end lost 8 bases, and 14 bases lay between the germline ends. CDR3 length: 13 residues.

This clonotype was observed at least ten times. This rearrangement joins TRBV7-2 to TRBJ1-1, with D unresolved. CDR1 and CDR2 from the germline V gene are SGHTA and FQGNSA. The V and J ends lost 7 bases and 0 bases respectively, with 9 bases between them. This CDR3 comprises 13 residues. In nucleotides, the CDR3 is TGTGCCAGCACCCTCGAGTTGAACACTGAAGCTTTCTTT. Protein: CASTLELNTEAFF.

This clonotype was recorded many times. V and J are TRBV12-3 or TRBV12-4 and TRBJ2-7; D not resolved. Trimming took 0 bases from V and 9 from J, leaving 12 bases between them. This CDR3 has 13 amino acids. The CDR3: CASSLALSQGQYF. The CDR3 bases are TGTGCCAGCAGTTTAGCTCTCAGTCAAGGGCAGTACTTC.

This clonotype came up many times. The J gene is TRBJ1-4, the V gene TRBV7-2; D possibly corresponds to TRBD1 (6 bases). The CDR3 spans 17 residues. Per the germline V gene, CDR1 is SGHTA and CDR2 is FQGNSA. V was trimmed by 5 bases and J by 3 bases, leaving 19 bases between them. CDR3 sequence: CASSATGRGTPNEKLFF. The CDR3 nucleotides read TGTGCCAGCAGCGCTACTGGGCGGGGGACACCTAATGAAAAACTGTTTTTT.

This clonotype was recorded at least ten times. The V gene is TRBV6-8, the J gene TRBJ1-2; D is unresolved. Per germline, CDR1 MNHGY and CDR2 SAAAGT. The V and J ends lost 8 bases and 5 bases respectively, with 12 bases between them. CDR3 size: 12 residues. CDR3 bases: TGTGCCAGCCAGGCCCCCGAGTATGGCTACACCTTC. This translates into CASQAPEYGYTF.

This chain joins TRBV6-2 or TRBV6-3 and TRBJ2-5; D is possibly TRBD1 (6 bases). The CDR3 length is 14 residues. The V gene lost 2 bases and the J gene lost 5 bases, with 12 bases spanning the gap. The germline gives CDR1 MNHEY, CDR2 SVGEGT. CDR3 coding DNA: TGTGCCAGCAGTTACAGGACAGCCTTTGAGACCCAGTACTTC. Translating it yields CASSYRTAFETQYF.